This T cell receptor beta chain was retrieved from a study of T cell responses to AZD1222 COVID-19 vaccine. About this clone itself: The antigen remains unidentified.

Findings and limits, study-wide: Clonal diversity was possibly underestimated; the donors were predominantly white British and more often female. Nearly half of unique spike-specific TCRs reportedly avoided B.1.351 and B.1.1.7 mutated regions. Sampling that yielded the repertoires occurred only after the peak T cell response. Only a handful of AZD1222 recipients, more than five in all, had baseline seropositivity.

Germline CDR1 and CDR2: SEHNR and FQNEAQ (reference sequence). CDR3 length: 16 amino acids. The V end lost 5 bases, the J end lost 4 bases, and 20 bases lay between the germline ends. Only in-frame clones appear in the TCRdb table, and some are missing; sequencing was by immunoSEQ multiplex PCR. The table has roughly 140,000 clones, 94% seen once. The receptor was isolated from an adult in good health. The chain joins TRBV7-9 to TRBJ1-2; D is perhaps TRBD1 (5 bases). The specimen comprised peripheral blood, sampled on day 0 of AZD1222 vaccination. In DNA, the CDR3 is TGTGCCAGCAGCCCCGGTGGGGGAAGGGTGACCTATGGCTACACCTTC. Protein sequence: CASSPGGGRVTYGYTF.